Following are 9 T cell receptor beta chains from one sample sequenced in a study of T cell changes during pregnancy in multiple sclerosis. Some clones are missing from TCRdb's copy, which holds only in-frame ones; the method was immunoSEQ multiplex PCR. The table shows tens of thousands of clones, with about nine tenths occurring only once. The source material was peripheral blood, sampled in the second trimester of pregnancy. All receptors derive from a female donor with multiple sclerosis, enrolled in a pregnancy study.

The chain links TRBV10-3 to TRBJ1-5; D unresolved. CDR1 ENHRY and CDR2 SYGVKD come from the germline V gene. The CDR3 sequence is 15 residues long. Deletions cut 0 bases from V and 1 base from J, with 7 bases between. The CDR3 sequence: CAISESGGSNQPQHF. The DNA for the CDR3 is TGTGCCATCAGTGAGTCGGGAGGGAGCAATCAGCCCCAGCATTTT.

V usage is TRBV5-6 and J usage is TRBJ2-7, with TRBD2 matching 13 bases. This CDR3 is built from 15 residues. V gave up 1 base and J gave up 9 bases; unmatched junction bases: 7. The germline V gene encodes CDR1 SGHDT and CDR2 YYEEEE. In nucleotides, the CDR3 is TGTGCCAGCAGCTTGCAACTAGCGGGAGGGGTGGGGCAGTACTTC. This translates into CASSLQLAGGVGQYF.

This clone came up a few times. This chain's CDR3 is CASSVASTGELFF. The CDR3 DNA reads as TGTGCCAGCAGCGTAGCTTCCACCGGGGAGCTGTTTTTT. The chain recombines TRBV9 with TRBJ2-2; D gene unclear. The germline CDR1 and CDR2 sequences are SGDLS and YYNGEE. The CDR3 sequence is 13 residues long. Deletions cut 0 bases from V and 4 bases from J, with 4 bases between.

The CDR3 here is CASSAAGEGRETQYF. The CDR3 bases are TGTGCCAGCAGTGCCGCCGGGGAGGGGAGGGAGACCCAGTACTTC. V is TRBV6-1 and J is TRBJ2-5, with 7 bases lining up with TRBD2. Germline V gene sequence: CDR1 MNHNS, CDR2 SASEGT. Trimming took 4 bases from V and 5 from J; bases not matched to a gene: 10. This CDR3 comprises 15 residues.

The rearrangement joins TRBV19 to TRBJ2-7; D call uncertain. V dropped 2 bases and J dropped 3 bases, with 11 bases sitting between them. CDR3 length: 14 residues. The germline V gene has CDR1 LNHDA and CDR2 SQIVND (reference sequence). The CDR3 coding sequence is TGTGCCAGTAGTATAAATTCCGCAGGCTACGAGCAGTACTTC. It is translated as CASSINSAGYEQYF.

In DNA form, the CDR3 reads TGTGCCAGCAGCTTACTAGCGGGAGGGCCGGGCGAGCAGTACTTC. Amino acid sequence: CASSLLAGGPGEQYF. The chain recombines TRBV2 with TRBJ2-7, with 13 bases lining up with TRBD2. The CDR3 length is 15 residues. Unmatched junction bases numbered 8, after V lost 6 bases and J lost 6 bases. CDR1 is SNHLY, CDR2 FYNNEI, per germline.

The J gene is TRBJ1-2, the V gene TRBV18, with unresolved D. V dropped 3 bases and J dropped 4 bases, with 12 bases sitting between them. The CDR3 spans 14 residues. The germline V gene has CDR1 KGHSH and CDR2 LQKENI. CDR3 amino acids: CASSPGEQSYGYTF. Written as DNA, the CDR3 is TGTGCCAGCTCACCGGGAGAGCAGAGCTATGGCTACACCTTC.

This clone was observed once. The chain employs TRBV9 and TRBJ1-2; D may be TRBD1 (5 bases). This CDR3 has 14 residues. Germline loops: CDR1 SGDLS, CDR2 YYNGEE. V was pared by 0 bases and J by 3 bases, with 9 bases between. Here the CDR3 DNA reads TGTGCCAGCAGCGTAGCTGCGACAGACTATGGCTACACCTTC. As protein: CASSVAATDYGYTF.

The CDR3 region is CSVTLWEETQYF. In DNA, the CDR3 is TGCAGCGTGACTCTCTGGGAAGAGACCCAGTACTTC. V gene TRBV29-1 combines with J gene TRBJ2-5; no definite D call. Trimming pared 6 bases from V and 3 bases from J, leaving 11 bases between. Germline V gene sequence: CDR1 SQVTM, CDR2 ANQGSEA. This CDR3 is built from 12 residues.